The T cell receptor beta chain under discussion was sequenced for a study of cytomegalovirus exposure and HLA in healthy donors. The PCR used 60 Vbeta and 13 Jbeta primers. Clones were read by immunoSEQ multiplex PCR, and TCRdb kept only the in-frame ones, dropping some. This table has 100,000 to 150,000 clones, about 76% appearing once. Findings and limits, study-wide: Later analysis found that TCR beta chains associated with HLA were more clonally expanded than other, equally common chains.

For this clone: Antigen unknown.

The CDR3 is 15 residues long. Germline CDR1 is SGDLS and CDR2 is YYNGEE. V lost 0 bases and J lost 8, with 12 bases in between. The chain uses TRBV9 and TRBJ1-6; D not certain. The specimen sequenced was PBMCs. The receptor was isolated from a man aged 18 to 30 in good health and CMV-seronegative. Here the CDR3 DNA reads TGTGCCAGCAGCGTAGAGTCAGTCGCGGATTCACCCCTCCACTTT. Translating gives CASSVESVADSPLHF.